In this sample, the clone carrying this TCR beta chain turned up many times. The ends were cut back, 7 bases at V and 3 bases at J, with 11 bases in the middle. The CDR3 extends over 13 amino acids. This sample is drawn from a study of neurological immune-mediated disorders. With 10-nucleotide random UMIs included, cDNA was synthesized by 5'RACE. TCRdb processed the 5' RACE reads anew with MiXCR; each CDR3 protein has one entry. This sample has 55,000 to 70,000 distinct CDR3 sequences, with around 4.7% found just once. This TCR was recovered from a woman aged 45-65 years with multiple sclerosis. The chain uses TRBV12-3 or TRBV12-4 and TRBJ2-3; tentative D call: TRBD2 (5 bases). Sequencing was done on a sample of PBMCs. CDR3: CASITTGTDTQYF. CDR3 coding DNA: TGTGCCAGCATTACGACGGGGACAGATACGCAGTATTTT.